The clone carrying this T cell receptor beta chain appeared many times. Its cognate antigen is unknown. This sample is part of a study of response to subunit inactivated influenza vaccine. Study-wide points: That few new T cells are recruited by each seasonal influenza vaccination was the authors' suggestion.

TCRdb recomputed calls from the RT-PCR reads with MiXCR, one row per CDR3 protein. The table has hundreds of thousands of distinct CDR3 sequences, approximately 11% seen once. Trimming at V came to 0 bases and at J to 2 bases, leaving 5 bases not matched to a gene. Germline CDR1 SGHRS, CDR2 YFSETQ. This CDR3 has 17 residues. The receptor comes from a man aged 50 to 60 who received an inactivated influenza vaccine. The chain joins TRBV5-1 to TRBJ2-3; TRBD2 matches at 11 bases. Sequenced here: PBMCs from blood, sampled roughly 45 days after vaccination. CDR3 in DNA: TGCGCCAGCAGCTTGGCGCTAGCGGGAGGTTACACAGATACGCAGTATTTT. Translation: CASSLALAGGYTDTQYF.